This T cell receptor beta chain was observed in a study of blood T cells in healthy people across ages. For the study at large: For every two T cells, template switching captured about one barcoded beta molecule.

Sample-barcoded 5' priming and a J-beta primer mix drove a second PCR of roughly 7 to 11 cycles. Each CDR3 protein gets one entry after TCRdb re-called the 5' RACE reads with MiXCR. The sample contains 1.5 million to 2 million distinct CDR3 sequences, about 31% of which appear only once. Per the germline V gene, CDR1 is SGHRS and CDR2 is YFSETQ. Trimming left V 3 bases short and J 6 bases short, with 18 bases between. CDR3 length: 15 amino acids. This TCR derives from a woman aged 25 to 39 in good health. V and J are TRBV5-1 and TRBJ1-2, with a tentative D call TRBD1 (5 bases). The specimen sequenced was blood. This chain's CDR3 is CASSSSREGHHGYTF. CDR3 sequence (DNA): TGCGCCAGCAGCTCGAGCCGAGAGGGGCATCATGGCTACACCTTC.